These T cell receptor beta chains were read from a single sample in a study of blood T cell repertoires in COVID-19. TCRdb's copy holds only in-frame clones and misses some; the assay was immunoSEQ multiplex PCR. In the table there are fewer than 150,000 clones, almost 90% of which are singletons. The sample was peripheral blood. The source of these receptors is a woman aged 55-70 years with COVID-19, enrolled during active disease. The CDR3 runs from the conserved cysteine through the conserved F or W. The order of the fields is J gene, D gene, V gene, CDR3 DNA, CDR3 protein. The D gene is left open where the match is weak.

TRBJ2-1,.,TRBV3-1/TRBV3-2,TGTGCCAGCAGCCAGGTGGGGCAGTCCTACAATGAGCAGTTCTTC,CASSQVGQSYNEQFF
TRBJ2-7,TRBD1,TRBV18,TGTGCCAGCTCACCACAGGGGGCCACACTCTCGGAGCAGTACTTC,CASSPQGATLSEQYF
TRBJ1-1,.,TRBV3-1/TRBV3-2,TGTGCCAGCAGCCAAGGGGGGGGGCCCGGTGAAGCTTTCTTT,CASSQGGGPGEAFF
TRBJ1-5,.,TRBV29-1,TGCAGCGCAACACAGGGTTCACACCAGCCCCAGCATTTT,CSATQGSHQPQHF
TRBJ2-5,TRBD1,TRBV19,TGTGCCAGTACCCCGGGACAGGGAGGTATCCAGTACTTC,CASTPGQGGIQYF
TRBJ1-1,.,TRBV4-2,TGTGCCAGCAGCCAAGCCGGGGGGATTCCTGAAGCTTTCTTT,CASSQAGGIPEAFF
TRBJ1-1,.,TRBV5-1,TGCGCCAGCAGCTTGGCCGGGGGGGTGACTGTAAACACTGAAGCTTTCTTT,CASSLAGGVTVNTEAFF
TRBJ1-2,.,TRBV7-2,TGTGCCAGCAGCTTAGGAGATCTTGGTGGCTACACCTTC,CASSLGDLGGYTF
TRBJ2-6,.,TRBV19,TGTGCCACTGATGACAGTGGAGCCTCTGGGGCCAACGTCCTGACTTTC,CATDDSGASGANVLTF
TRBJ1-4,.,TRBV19,TGTGCCAGTAGTGGCGGCTCCGCCTTTAATGAAAAACTGTTTTTT,CASSGGSAFNEKLFF
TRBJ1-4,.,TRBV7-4,TGTGCCAGCAGCTTACCTACAGGGATTCGATTTGAAAAACTGTTTTTT,CASSLPTGIRFEKLFF
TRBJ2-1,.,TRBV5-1,TGCGCCAGCAGCTCGATAGCGACCCTAGACGGGAATGAGCAGTTCTTC,CASSSIATLDGNEQFF
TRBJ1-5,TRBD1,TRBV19,TGTGCCAGTAGTATAAAGGGACAGTACAGCAATCAGCCCCAGCATTTT,CASSIKGQYSNQPQHF
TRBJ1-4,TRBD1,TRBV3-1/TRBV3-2,TGTGCCAGCAGCCAAGATCCGACAGGGGGTGAAAAACTGTTTTTT,CASSQDPTGGEKLFF
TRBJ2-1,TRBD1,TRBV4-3,TGCGCCAGCAGCCAGCAGGGGGCGGACAATGAGCAGTTCTTC,CASSQQGADNEQFF
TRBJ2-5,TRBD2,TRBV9,TGTGCCAGCAGCCCCCAAAGGCGGACTAGTCCTGAAGAGACCCAGTACTTC,CASSPQRRTSPEETQYF
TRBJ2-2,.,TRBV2,TGTGCCAGCAGTTCTGACAGAACCGGGAACACCGGGGAGCTGTTTTTT,CASSSDRTGNTGELFF